This T cell receptor beta chain was documented in a study of human T cells and chemical hapten exposure. Study findings and constraints: Counts of TCRs expanded at PT1 correlated positively with patch test score. Clustering by CDR3 similarity yielded significantly more large clusters from expanded TCRs than controls.

The ends were cut back, 2 bases at V and 1 base at J, with 6 bases in the middle. Germline V CDR1 and CDR2: SGHNT, YYREEE (reference sequence). The CDR3 loop spans 13 amino acids. The time point: patch test 3, about 24 weeks after DPC sensitization. Treatment denoted: therapeutic diphenylcyclopropenone sensitization with weekly scalp DPC. Investigators collected blood before applying each patch test. As to this clonotype: As yet, its antigen is unknown.

The library attached unique molecular identifiers to individual cDNA molecules. MiXCR, applied by TCRdb to the RACE reads, yields one record per CDR3 protein. The sample lists 90,000 to 140,000 distinct CDR3 sequences, less than 40% occurring once. This receptor was obtained from a man aged 35 to 55 with alopecia areata. Some clones in this sample may be carry-over from other donors' samples. Here the sequenced sample was whole blood, taken in connection with sensitization to the hapten diphenylcyclopropenone (DPC). The gene calls are TRBV5-4 and TRBJ1-2; D remains unclear. The CDR3 sequence is CASSFLSNYGYTF. CDR3 DNA: TGTGCCAGCAGCTTTCTCAGTAACTATGGCTACACCTTC.